This entry lists 18 T cell receptor beta chains sequenced from one sample in a study of CD8 T cells in Susac syndrome. RNA was extracted with the RNeasy kit, and a quantity of about 0.45 to 1 ug was reverse transcribed using random hexamers. TCRdb fed the immunoSEQ multiplex PCR reads into MiXCR, producing one record per CDR3 protein. The sample shows about 85,000 distinct CDR3 sequences, approximately 95% of them seen only once. The sample consisted of CD8+ T cells from PBMCs. These receptors were obtained from a human donor with Susac syndrome.

This chain connects TRBV9 to TRBJ2-7, with D hard to call. There are 14 residues in the CDR3. Germline V gene data show CDR1 as SGDLS and CDR2 as YYNGEE. V lost 0 bases, J lost 0 bases, and 7 bases lay in between. In nucleotides, the CDR3 is TGTGCCAGCAGCGTAGGACATACCTCCTACGAGCAGTACTTC. Amino acids: CASSVGHTSYEQYF.

The rearrangement uses TRBV6-4 and TRBJ1-1, with D hard to call. The germline V gene encodes CDR1 MRHNA and CDR2 SNTAGT. The CDR3 loop spans 13 amino acids. Trimming pared 1 base from V and 4 bases from J, leaving 7 bases between. For the CDR3, the DNA is TGTGCCAGCAGTGACTACCTGGGCACTGAAGCTTTCTTT. It translates to CASSDYLGTEAFF.

The gene calls are TRBV4-3 and TRBJ2-7; D remains unclear. Germline lookup yields CDR1 LGHNA and CDR2 YSLEER. The CDR3 is 14 residues long. The V and J ends lost 0 bases and 2 bases respectively, with 8 bases between them. The CDR3 DNA reads TGCGCCAGCAGCCAAGAGTACTTAACCTACGAGCAGTACTTC. As protein: CASSQEYLTYEQYF.

The V gene is TRBV18, the J gene TRBJ2-7; 7 bases are a match to TRBD1. The CDR3 totals 12 residues. V lost 6 bases and J lost 6; bases outside the gene matches: 5. In germline, CDR1 is KGHSH, CDR2 LQKENI. The CDR3 DNA reads TGTGCCAGCTCTCCCACAGGGGCCGAGCAGTACTTC. Translated: CASSPTGAEQYF.

The chain is built from TRBV13 and TRBJ2-2, with D maybe TRBD1 (5 bases). V was clipped by 5 bases and J by 4 bases, with 11 bases between them. CDR3 length: 14 amino acids. Looked up from germline, CDR1 is PRHDT and CDR2 is FYEKMQ (reference sequence). CDR3 DNA sequence: TGTGCCAGCAGCCACGACAGCCCCACCGGGGAGCTGTTTTTT. Protein sequence: CASSHDSPTGELFF.

The rearrangement joins TRBV10-2 to TRBJ2-1; either TRBD1 or TRBD2 may fit D (5 bases each). The V end lost 2 bases, the J end lost 9 bases, and 14 bases lay between the germline ends. The CDR3 length is 14 residues. The germline gives CDR1 WSHSY, CDR2 SAAADI. The chain's CDR3 is CASSELSGLSEQFF. The CDR3, as DNA: TGCGCCAGCAGTGAGCTCTCGGGGCTGAGTGAGCAGTTCTTC.

The J gene is TRBJ2-1, the V gene TRBV3-1; 7 nucleotides line up with TRBD1. Germline CDR1 and CDR2: LGHDT and YNNKEL (reference sequence). This CDR3 has 16 residues. The V segment lost 4 bases and the J segment 6 bases; nucleotides outside the gene matches: 12. CDR3 sequence reads: CASSPSPRQGVNEQFF. Here the CDR3 DNA reads TGTGCCAGCAGCCCATCCCCGAGACAGGGCGTCAATGAGCAGTTCTTC.

This chain uses TRBV7-9 with TRBJ2-5, with D possibly matching TRBD1 (5 bases). Germline CDR1 is SEHNR and CDR2 is FQNEAQ (reference sequence). Trimming left V 6 bases short and J 5 bases short, with 13 bases between. The CDR3 extends over 13 amino acids. The CDR3 sequence is CASRPSGIETQYF. For the CDR3, the DNA is TGTGCCAGCAGACCCTCAGGGATCGAGACCCAGTACTTC.

The V call is TRBV27, the J call TRBJ2-2; 8 nucleotides match TRBD2. V shed 5 bases, J shed 4 bases, and the junction held 6 bases outside the gene matches. Germline lookup yields CDR1 MNHEY and CDR2 SMNVEV (reference sequence). The CDR3 has 15 amino acids. In DNA form, the CDR3 reads TGTGCCAGCAGTCCCCGGACTAGCCGCACCGGGGAGCTGTTTTTT. This encodes CASSPRTSRTGELFF.

The rearrangement links TRBV4-1 to TRBJ2-7; D gene uncertain. V was clipped by 4 bases and J by 0 bases, with 7 bases between them. CDR3 length equals 13 residues. The V gene's germline CDR1 is MGHRA and CDR2 YSYEKL. In DNA form, the CDR3 reads TGCGCCAGCAGCCCTCCGGGCTCCTACGAGCAGTACTTC. Its protein product is CASSPPGSYEQYF.

The CDR3 nucleotides read TGTGCCTCCCGGACGCTAGCGGACTCCTACGAGCAGTACTTC. This sequence encodes CASRTLADSYEQYF. The V call is TRBV30, the J call TRBJ2-7; 7 positions match TRBD2. Trimming cost V 7 bases and J 0 bases; bases outside gene matches: 9. The CDR3 is 14 residues long. Germline lookup yields CDR1 GTSNPN and CDR2 SVGIG (reference sequence).

This sequence joins TRBV6-1 and TRBJ2-2; D is possibly TRBD1 or TRBD2 (6 bases each). The CDR3 runs 14 residues. Trimming took off 10 bases at V and 3 bases at J, with 15 bases between the two ends. CDR1 and CDR2 (germline): MNHNS, SASEGT. This CDR3 is CATGTEGDTGELFF. The DNA of the CDR3 is TGTGCCACCGGGACGGAGGGGGACACCGGGGAGCTGTTTTTT.

The rearrangement joins TRBV29-1 to TRBJ2-7; no reliable D call. The V gene lost 4 bases and the J gene lost 1 base, with 11 bases spanning the gap. The CDR3 length is 13 residues. Germline V gene sequence: CDR1 SQVTM, CDR2 ANQGSEA. This chain's CDR3 is CSVVVAGSYEQYF. The DNA for the CDR3 is TGCAGCGTTGTAGTGGCCGGATCCTACGAGCAGTACTTC.

This rearrangement joins TRBV15 to TRBJ2-1, with a possible D match to TRBD2 (6 bases). This CDR3 is 15 amino acids long. Germline lookup yields CDR1 LNHNV and CDR2 YYDKDF (reference sequence). The ends were cut back, 0 bases at V and 3 bases at J, with 9 bases in the middle. In DNA, the CDR3 is TGTGCCACCAGCAGAGATCGGGGACTCTACAATGAGCAGTTCTTC. It specifies CATSRDRGLYNEQFF.

The sample holds a few counts of this clonotype. V gene TRBV7-2 combines with J gene TRBJ2-7; D uncertain. V lost 1 base and J 3 bases, leaving 7 bases between the germline ends. This CDR3 has 13 amino acids. Per germline, CDR1 SGHTA and CDR2 FQGNSA. CDR3 in amino acids: CASSLGAVYEQYF. CDR3 DNA sequence: TGTGCCAGCAGCTTAGGGGCGGTCTACGAGCAGTACTTC.

The chain uses TRBV20-1 and TRBJ2-1; maybe TRBD2 (5 bases). The ends were cut back, 0 bases at V and 7 bases at J, with 13 bases in the middle. CDR1 and CDR2 (germline): DFQATT, SNEGSKA (reference sequence). CDR3 length equals 14 residues. The DNA for the CDR3 is TGCAGTGCTAGAGATATGGCCCGGGGTAATGAGCAGTTCTTC. Translating it yields CSARDMARGNEQFF.

V and J are TRBV5-6 and TRBJ2-7; TRBD1 agrees at 7 bases. Germline V gives CDR1 SGHDT, CDR2 YYEEEE. Losses at the gene ends were 5 bases for V and 3 bases for J; bases not matched to a gene: 8. This CDR3 contains 14 residues. CDR3 coding DNA: TGTGCCAGCAGTTCACAGGGGTTTGGCTACGAGCAGTACTTC. Translated, it gives CASSSQGFGYEQYF. Complete variable domain (other parts from reference TRBV5-6 and TRBJ2-7): DAGVTQSPTHLIKTRGQQVTLRCSPKSGHDTVSWYQQALGQGPQFIFQYYEEEERQRGNFPDRFSGHQFPNYSSELNVNALLLGDSALYLCASSSQGFGYEQYFGPGTRLTVT.

The gene calls are TRBV4-3 and TRBJ2-7, with D possibly TRBD2 on 6 matching bases. The CDR3 length is 14 residues. Germline-derived CDR1 and CDR2 are LGHNA and YSLEER. Deletions cut 0 bases from V and 3 bases from J, with 9 bases between. The CDR3 sequence: CASSQDGSGYEQYF. The CDR3 DNA follows: TGCGCCAGCAGCCAAGACGGTAGCGGCTACGAGCAGTACTTC.